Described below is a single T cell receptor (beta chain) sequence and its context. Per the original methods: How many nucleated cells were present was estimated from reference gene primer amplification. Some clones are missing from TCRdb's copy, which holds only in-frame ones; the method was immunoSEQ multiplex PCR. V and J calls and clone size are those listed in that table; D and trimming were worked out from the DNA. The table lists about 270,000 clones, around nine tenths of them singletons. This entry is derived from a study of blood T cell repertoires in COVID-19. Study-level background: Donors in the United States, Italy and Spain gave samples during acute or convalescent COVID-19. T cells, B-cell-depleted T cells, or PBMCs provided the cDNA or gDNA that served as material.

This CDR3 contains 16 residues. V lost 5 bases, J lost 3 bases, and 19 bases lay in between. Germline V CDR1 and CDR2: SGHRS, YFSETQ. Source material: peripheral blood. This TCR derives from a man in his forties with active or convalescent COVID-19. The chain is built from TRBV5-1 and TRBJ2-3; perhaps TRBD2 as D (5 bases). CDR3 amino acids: CASRSGGGMGTDTQYF. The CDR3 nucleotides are TGCGCCAGCAGATCTGGTGGAGGAATGGGGACAGATACGCAGTATTTT.